The clone carrying this T cell receptor (beta chain) was seen just once. Its antigen is as yet unknown. Each CDR3 protein is one row after TCRdb ran MiXCR on the reads. Of roughly 310,000 distinct CDR3 sequences listed, 25% to 35% are singletons. The CDR3 sequence is 15 residues long. Looked up from germline, CDR1 is SGHNT and CDR2 is YYREEE (reference sequence). Losses at the gene ends were 4 bases for V and 4 bases for J; bases not matched to a gene: 8. The entry originates in a study of T cell repertoires in cytomegalovirus infection. The rearrangement uses TRBV5-4 and TRBJ2-7; TRBD1 aligns across 10 bases. The sample was cultured PBMCs, taken from culture after CMV antigen stimulation. The source of this sequence is a human donor in good health (CMV status not recorded). Some clones in this sample may be carry-over from other donors' samples. The CDR3 sequence is CASSDRTGGDYEQYF. Written as DNA, the CDR3 is TGTGCCAGCAGCGACAGGACAGGGGGTGATTACGAGCAGTACTTC.